This T cell receptor (beta chain) was documented in a study of blood T cells in healthy people across ages (dated by TCRdb to the mid-2010s). General notes on the study: Template switching captured roughly one uniquely barcoded TCR beta cDNA molecule per two T cells in model experiments. The donors were divided into four age groups: young (average approximately 17 years), middle-aged (approximately 39), aged (about 62) and long-lived (about 79). Using the same blood draw, the study looked at two additional independent replicas of 1 million unique cDNA reads for two donors, one aged 18 to 30 and the other aged 80 or older. To avoid experimental bias, donors of different ages were distributed randomly across sequencing lanes. Using deep sequencing normalized with unique cDNA molecular identifiers, the study measured how TCR beta repertoire diversity changes with age. Points the paper makes about the study in general: The CMV infection status of donors was not known, potentially confounding age-related changes in expanded clonotypes. Compared with the aged group, the long-lived group had more naive CD4+ T cells, fewer expanded clones and increased TCR diversity, a pattern suggesting age selection. As age increased, observed TCR beta diversity per million T cells dropped in a roughly linear way, and a significant reduction was already evident by age roughly 36. A strong correlation was found between observed TCR beta diversity and the percentage of naive T cells measured by flow cytometry. Total diversity estimates from one million sequenced T cells were considered lower bounds and underestimates. Since profiling was done on bulk unsorted PBMCs, naive and antigen-experienced compartments could not be conclusively compared.

Library preparation employed 5' RACE. A second PCR of about 6 to 11 cycles was run with a J-beta primer mix and a sample-barcoded 5' primer. A template-switch 5' adaptor carrying 12 random nucleotides introduced a unique molecular identifier onto each TCR beta cDNA molecule. Each sample yielded at least 2.5 million CDR3-containing paired-end reads. First-strand cDNA was synthesized from all RNA with the Mint cDNA synthesis kit, primed by a TRBC-specific oligonucleotide. After uracil-DNA glycosylase treatment, a first 18-cycle PCR used universal primers M1SS and BC2_uni_R on all cDNA. As for the authors' bioinformatics: Normalization of each sample was performed by random selection of 1 million high-quality reads, each carrying a distinct molecular identifier. Reads with shared molecular identifiers were discarded instead of being binned into consensus sequences. MiTCR, set to a Q25 quality threshold and the strictest error-elimination algorithm, was used for CDR3 identification, clonotype clustering and error correction. A nonparametric unseen species model using Euler transformation provided a lower-bound estimate of total TCR beta diversity. Through fastp at Q25 and MiXCR, TCRdb rebuilt clones from the public reads, retaining in-frame beta chains. Identical CDR3 proteins give one entry, which carries the most common genes and DNA. The V and J calls reflect TCRdb's pipeline rather than the authors' work. For this sample the table gives 1.5 million to 2 million distinct CDR3 sequences, of which around 40% were detected only once. The ten largest make up about 23% of the sample.

This clonotype was detected a few times. Its recognized antigen is unknown. No quality values exist for individual bases; no much larger clone is one base distant. Systemically healthy Caucasian individuals from Russia, 35 to 40 in total and aged roughly 6 to 95 years, were included as donors. Each donor gave ten milliliters of peripheral blood, collected into EDTA-treated Vacutainer tubes. Ficoll-Paque density-gradient centrifugation was used to isolate PBMCs, with at least 6.5 million per sample. Trizol reagent was used to extract total RNA from the PBMCs, yielding at least 6 micrograms per sample. For every donor, flow cytometry on a PBMC aliquot measured the percentage of naive CD45RAhigh/CD27high T cells. Measured from the cysteine to the phenylalanine, the CDR3 is 12 residues long. The retained sequence is limited to the CDR3, 36 bases, with the frame set at the first base. CDR1 and CDR2 (SQVTM, ANQGSEA) derive from the germline V gene.

This TCR derives from a human donor in good health. Recombination connected TRBV29-1 to TRBJ1-1; the D gene lacks a confident call. Sequenced sample: blood. The CDR3 in this case is CSAWGGRTEAFF. Read as DNA, the sequence is TGCAGTGCATGGGGAGGAAGAACTGAAGCTTTCTTT.